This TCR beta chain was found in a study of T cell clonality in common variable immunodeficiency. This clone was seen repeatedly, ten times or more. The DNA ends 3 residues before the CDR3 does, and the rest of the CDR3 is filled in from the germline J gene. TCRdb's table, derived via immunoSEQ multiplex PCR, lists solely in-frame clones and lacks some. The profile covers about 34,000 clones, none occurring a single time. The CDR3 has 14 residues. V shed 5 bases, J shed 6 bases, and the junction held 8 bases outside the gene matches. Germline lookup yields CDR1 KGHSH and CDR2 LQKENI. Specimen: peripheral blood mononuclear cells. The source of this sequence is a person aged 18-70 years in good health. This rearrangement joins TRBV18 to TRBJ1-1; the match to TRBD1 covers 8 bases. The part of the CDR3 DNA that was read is TGTGCCAGCTCAGAGCAGTTGGGACAGGCTGAA. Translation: CASSEQLGQAE. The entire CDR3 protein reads CASSEQLGQAEAFF.